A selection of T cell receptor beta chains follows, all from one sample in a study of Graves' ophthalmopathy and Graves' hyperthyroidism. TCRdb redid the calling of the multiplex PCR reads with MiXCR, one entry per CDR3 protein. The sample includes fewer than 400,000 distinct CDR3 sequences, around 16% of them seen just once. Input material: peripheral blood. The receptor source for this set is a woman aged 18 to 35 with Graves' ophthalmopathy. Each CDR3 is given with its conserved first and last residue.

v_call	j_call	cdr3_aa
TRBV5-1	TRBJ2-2	CASSLGGENGELFF
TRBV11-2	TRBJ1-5	CASSLGQKSNSNQPQHF
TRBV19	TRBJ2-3	CASSIGAGAGTDTQYF
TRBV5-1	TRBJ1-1	CASSPERGSTEAFF
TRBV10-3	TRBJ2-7	CAISGAQGAYEQYF
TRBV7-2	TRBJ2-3	CASSFAGGTDTQYF
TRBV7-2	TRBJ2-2	CASSLTGLWAGELFF
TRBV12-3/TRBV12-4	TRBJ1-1	CASSLGLAEAFF
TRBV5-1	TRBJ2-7	CARRPPGVTDEQYF
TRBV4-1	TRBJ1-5	CASSRNRGGNQPQHF
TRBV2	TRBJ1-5	CASSEGRRQPQHF
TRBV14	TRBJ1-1	CASSRQGRTEAFF
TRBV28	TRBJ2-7	CASTIGDEQYF
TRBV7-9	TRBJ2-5	CASTLGAGIPETQYF
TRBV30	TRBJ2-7	CAWSFWTSGSYEQYF
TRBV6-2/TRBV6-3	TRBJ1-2	CASSVGEYGYTF
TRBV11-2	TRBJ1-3	CASSLVRTKNTIYF
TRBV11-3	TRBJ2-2	CASSSRDGDRPTGELFF
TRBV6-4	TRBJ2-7	CASSRTTPGQGAHEQYF
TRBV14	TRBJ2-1	CASSQLASYNEQFF
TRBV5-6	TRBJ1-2	CASSGAGAGYTF
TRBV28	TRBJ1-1	CASRARVLANTEAFF
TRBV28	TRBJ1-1	CASKGAMNTEAFF
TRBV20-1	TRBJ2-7	CSARGPSYEQYF
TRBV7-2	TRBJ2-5	CASSKSGTRETQYF
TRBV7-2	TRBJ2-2	CASSLEGLTGELFF
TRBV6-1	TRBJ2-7	CASSEGTSGTYYEQYF
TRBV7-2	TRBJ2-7	CASSLPGGMYEQYF
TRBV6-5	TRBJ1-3	CASSYGGGNTIYF
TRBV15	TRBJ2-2	CATSRATGTSTGELFF
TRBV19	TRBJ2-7	CASSFAGDIREQYF
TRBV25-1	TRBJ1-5	CAQPRGHQPQHF
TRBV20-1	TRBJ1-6	CSARGRRDNSPLHF
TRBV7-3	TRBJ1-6	CASSLNGQGNSPLHF
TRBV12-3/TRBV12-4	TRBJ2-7	CASSLDLAGSSYEQYF
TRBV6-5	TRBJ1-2	CASKDRAYGYTF
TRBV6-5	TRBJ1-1	CASSYWGAAEAFF
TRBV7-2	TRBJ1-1	CASSLARRDRGRGDTEAFF
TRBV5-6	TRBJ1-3	CASSHSHLVEGNTIYF
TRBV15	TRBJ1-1	CATSRGTAGGTEAFF
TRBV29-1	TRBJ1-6	CSVITGNPDNSPLHF
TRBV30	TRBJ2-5	CAWTRGQGEGETQYF
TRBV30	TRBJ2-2	CACLRGELFF
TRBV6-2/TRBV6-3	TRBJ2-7	CASRTGYGNSYEQYF
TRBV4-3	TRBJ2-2	CASSSGLAGGNTGELFF
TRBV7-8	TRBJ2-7	CASSLNRLALYEQYF
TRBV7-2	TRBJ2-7	CASSLVVGGVYEQYF
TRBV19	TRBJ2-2	CASSIVTGDTGELFF
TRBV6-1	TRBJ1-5	CASSEVRQWDQPQHF
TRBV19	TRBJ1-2	CASSFDRVRRGYTF
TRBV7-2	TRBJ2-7	CASSWRRLAEQYF
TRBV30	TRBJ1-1	CAWSVVQGVLF
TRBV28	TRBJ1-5	CASRPRGGLGIDQPQHF